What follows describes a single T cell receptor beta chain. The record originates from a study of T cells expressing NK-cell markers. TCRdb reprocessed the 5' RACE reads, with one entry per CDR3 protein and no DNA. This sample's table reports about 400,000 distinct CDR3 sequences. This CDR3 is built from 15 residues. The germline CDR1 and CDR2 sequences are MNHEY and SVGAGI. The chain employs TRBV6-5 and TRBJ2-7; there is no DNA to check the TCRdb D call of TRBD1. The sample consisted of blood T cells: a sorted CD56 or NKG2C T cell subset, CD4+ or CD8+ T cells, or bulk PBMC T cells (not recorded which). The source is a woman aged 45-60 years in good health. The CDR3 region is CASSYSRGATYEQYF.